This T cell receptor beta chain was obtained from a study of T cells after yellow fever vaccination. Background on the study: Researchers used SMART-Seq v4 Ultra Low Input to prepare fractions that had low cell numbers. Whole-study results and caveats: Weaker overall, the secondary response nonetheless peaked faster (day 5 versus 15). Most primary-vaccination clones reappeared after the booster (approximately 95% CD4, more than 70% CD8).

This clonotype has a count of ten or more. What it binds is not known. Generation of TCR cDNA used 5'RACE template switching (which added a universal primer site and UMIs). TCRdb passed the 5' RACE reads through MiXCR, listing each CDR3 protein once. The sample has about 350,000 distinct CDR3 sequences, 11% seen once; the top ten hold roughly 18%. The CDR3 length is 11 residues. Trimming took off 8 bases at V and 5 bases at J, with 10 bases between the two ends. Germline CDR1 is SGHNT and CDR2 is YYREEE (reference sequence). This clonotype originated in a man aged 18 to 30 who received the YFV17D yellow fever vaccine. Material: PBMCs, obtained on the day of the first yellow fever vaccination. V is TRBV5-4 and J is TRBJ2-5; D may match TRBD1 or TRBD2 (6 bases each). The CDR3 protein is CASKGGETQYF. The CDR3 region has the DNA TGTGCCAGTAAAGGGGGGGAGACCCAGTACTTC.